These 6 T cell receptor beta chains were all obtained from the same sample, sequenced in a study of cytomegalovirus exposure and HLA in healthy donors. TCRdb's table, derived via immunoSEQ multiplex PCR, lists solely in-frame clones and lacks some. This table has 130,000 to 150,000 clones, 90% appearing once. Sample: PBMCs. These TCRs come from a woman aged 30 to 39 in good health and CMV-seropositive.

CDR3 in amino acids: CASRGTSDQETQYF. The CDR3 DNA is TGTGCCAGCAGGGGGACTAGCGACCAAGAGACCCAGTACTTC. This chain uses TRBV2 with TRBJ2-5, with TRBD2 matching 10 bases. The CDR3 loop spans 14 amino acids. V lost 6 bases to trimming and J lost 0 bases; unmatched junction nucleotides: 1. Per germline, CDR1 SNHLY and CDR2 FYNNEI.

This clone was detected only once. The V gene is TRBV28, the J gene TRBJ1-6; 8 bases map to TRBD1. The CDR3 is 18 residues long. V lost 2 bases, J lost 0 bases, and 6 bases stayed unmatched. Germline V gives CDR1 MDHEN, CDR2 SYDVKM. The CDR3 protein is CASSLGTGLSSYNSPLHF. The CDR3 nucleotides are TGTGCCAGCAGTTTAGGGACAGGTTTGAGCTCCTATAATTCACCCCTCCACTTT. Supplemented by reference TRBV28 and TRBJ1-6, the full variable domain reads DVKVTQSSRYLVKRTGEKVFLECVQDMDHENMFWYRQDPGLGLRLIYFSYDVKMKEKGDIPEGYSVSREKKERFSLILESASTNQTSMYLCASSLGTGLSSYNSPLHFGNGTRLTVT.

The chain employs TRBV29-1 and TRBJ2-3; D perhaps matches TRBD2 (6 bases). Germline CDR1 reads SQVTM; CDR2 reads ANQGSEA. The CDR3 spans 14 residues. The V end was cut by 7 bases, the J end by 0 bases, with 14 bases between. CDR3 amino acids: CSARRGTSTDTQYF. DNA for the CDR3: TGCAGCGCCCGCCGGGGGACTAGCACAGATACGCAGTATTTT.

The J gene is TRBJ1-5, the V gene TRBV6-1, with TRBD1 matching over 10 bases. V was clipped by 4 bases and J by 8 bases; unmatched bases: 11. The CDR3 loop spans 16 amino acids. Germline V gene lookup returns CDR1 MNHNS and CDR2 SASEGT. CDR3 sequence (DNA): TGTGCCAGCAGTGTATTGCCGACAGGGGGCGGGAAGCCCCAGCATTTT. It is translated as CASSVLPTGGGKPQHF.

The CDR3 DNA is TGTGCCAGCAGGAGGGAGTTCCAAGAGACCCAGTACTTC. Translated: CASRREFQETQYF. This chain uses TRBV6-1 with TRBJ2-5, with D perhaps TRBD2 (5 bases). The CDR3 loop spans 13 amino acids. V lost 6 bases and J lost 1, with 9 bases in between. The germline V gene has CDR1 MNHNS and CDR2 SASEGT.

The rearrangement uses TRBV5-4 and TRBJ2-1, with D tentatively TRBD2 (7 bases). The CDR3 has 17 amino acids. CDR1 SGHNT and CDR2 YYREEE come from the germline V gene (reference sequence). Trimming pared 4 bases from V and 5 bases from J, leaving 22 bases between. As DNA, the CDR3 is TGTGCCAGCAGCCCCTCCCCGTTGGCGGGGGCCGACAATGAGCAGTTCTTC. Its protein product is CASSPSPLAGADNEQFF.